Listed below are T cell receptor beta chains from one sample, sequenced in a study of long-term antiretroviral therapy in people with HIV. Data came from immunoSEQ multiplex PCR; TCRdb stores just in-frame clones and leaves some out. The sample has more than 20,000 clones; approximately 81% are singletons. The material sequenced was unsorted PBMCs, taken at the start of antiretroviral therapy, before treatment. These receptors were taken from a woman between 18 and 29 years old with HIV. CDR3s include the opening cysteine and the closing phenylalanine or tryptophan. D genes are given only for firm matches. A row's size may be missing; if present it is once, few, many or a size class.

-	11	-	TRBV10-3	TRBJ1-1	CATEGGGEAFF	TGTGCCACCGAAGGGGGAGGGGAAGCTTTCTTT
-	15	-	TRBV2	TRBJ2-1	CASIGLSHSYNEQFF	TGTGCCAGCATCGGACTTTCCCATTCCTACAATGAGCAGTTCTTC
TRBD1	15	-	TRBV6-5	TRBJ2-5	CASSRTRDSGETQYF	TGTGCCAGCAGTAGGACCCGGGACAGTGGGGAGACCCAGTACTTC
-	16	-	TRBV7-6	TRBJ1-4	CASSFFPAATNEKLFF	TGTGCCAGCAGCTTCTTTCCAGCTGCAACTAATGAAAAACTGTTTTTT
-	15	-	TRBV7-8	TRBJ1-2	CASSLALTDNYGYTF	TGTGCCAGCAGCTTAGCATTGACGGATAACTATGGCTACACCTTC
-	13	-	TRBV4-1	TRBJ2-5	CASSQGLRETQYF	TGCGCCAGCAGCCAAGGTCTGAGAGAGACCCAGTACTTC
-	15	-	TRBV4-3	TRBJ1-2	CASSPGFRTVGGYTF	TGCGCCAGCAGCCCAGGGTTCCGGACCGTGGGCGGCTACACCTTC
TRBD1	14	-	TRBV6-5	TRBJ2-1	CASRSPGQINEQFF	TGTGCCAGCCGATCACCGGGACAGATCAATGAGCAGTTCTTC
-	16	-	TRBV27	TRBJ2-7	CASSLTSWGSGYEQYF	TGTGCCAGCAGCTTGACCTCTTGGGGATCGGGGTACGAGCAGTACTTC
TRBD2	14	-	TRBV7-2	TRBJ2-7	CASSSLAGVGEQYF	TGTGCCAGCAGTTCACTAGCGGGAGTAGGTGAGCAGTACTTC
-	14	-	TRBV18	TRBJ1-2	CASSPGQGTYGYTF	TGTGCCAGCTCACCGGGGCAGGGGACCTATGGCTACACCTTC
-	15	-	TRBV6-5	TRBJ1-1	CASSYSGRSNTEAFF	TGTGCCAGCAGTTACTCGGGACGGTCGAACACTGAAGCTTTCTTT
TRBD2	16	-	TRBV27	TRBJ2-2	CARALNGRANTGELFF	TGTGCCAGGGCCTTGAACGGGAGGGCCAACACCGGGGAGCTGTTTTTT
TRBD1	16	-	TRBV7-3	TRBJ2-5	CASSLGGRTGTETQYF	TGTGCCAGCAGCTTGGGGGGCCGGACAGGGACGGAGACCCAGTACTTC
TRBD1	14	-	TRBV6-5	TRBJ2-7	CASSPGQGHIRQYF	TGTGCCAGCAGTCCGGGACAGGGCCACATTCGGCAGTACTTC
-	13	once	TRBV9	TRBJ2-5	CASSVAGAETQYF	TGTGCCAGCAGCGTAGCGGGGGCAGAGACCCAGTACTTC
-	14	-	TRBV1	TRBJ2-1	CTSSQDDQADEQFF	TGCACCAGCAGCCAAGATGACCAGGCGGACGAGCAGTTCTTC
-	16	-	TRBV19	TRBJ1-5	CASSIDLRGGKQPQHF	TGTGCCAGTAGTATAGATCTAAGAGGAGGGAAACAGCCCCAGCATTTT
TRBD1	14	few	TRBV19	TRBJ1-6	CASSGRQGISPLHF	TGTGCCAGTAGTGGGAGACAGGGAATTTCACCCCTCCACTTT
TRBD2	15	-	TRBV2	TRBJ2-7	CASRDRTSGRGEQYF	TGTGCCAGCAGGGACAGGACTAGCGGGAGAGGAGAGCAGTACTTC
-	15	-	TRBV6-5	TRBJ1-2	CASSYHDQEYYGYTF	TGTGCCAGCAGTTATCACGATCAGGAATACTATGGCTACACCTTC
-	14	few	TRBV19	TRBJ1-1	CASSIGQGWTEAFF	TGTGCCAGTAGTATAGGTCAGGGGTGGACTGAAGCTTTCTTT
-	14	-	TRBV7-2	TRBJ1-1	CASSLGYVTDEAFF	TGTGCCAGCAGCTTAGGGTACGTCACGGATGAAGCTTTCTTT
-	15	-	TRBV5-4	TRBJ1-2	CASSLERRSSDGYTF	TGTGCCAGCAGCTTGGAAAGGAGGAGCTCGGATGGCTACACCTTC
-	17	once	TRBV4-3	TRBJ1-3	CASSQDPDGYSGNTIYF	TGCGCCAGCAGCCAAGATCCGGACGGCTACTCTGGAAACACCATATATTTT
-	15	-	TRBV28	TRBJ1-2	CASSLRDFYNYGYTF	TGTGCCAGCAGTTTGAGGGACTTCTATAACTATGGCTACACCTTC
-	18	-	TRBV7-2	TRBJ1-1	CASSTSGRVTRMNTEAFF	TGTGCCAGCAGCACATCAGGACGGGTAACGAGGATGAACACTGAAGCTTTCTTT
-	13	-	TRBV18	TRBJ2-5	CASSETDQETQYF	TGTGCCAGCTCAGAGACAGATCAAGAGACCCAGTACTTC
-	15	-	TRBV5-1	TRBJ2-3	CASSQGGDVTDTQYF	TGCGCCAGCAGCCAAGGGGGGGACGTCACAGATACGCAGTATTTT
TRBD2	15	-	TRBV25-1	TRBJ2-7	CASSDGLAGFYEQYF	TGTGCCAGCAGTGATGGACTAGCGGGATTCTACGAGCAGTACTTC
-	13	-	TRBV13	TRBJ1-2	CASSRQGGYGYTF	TGTGCCAGCAGCAGGCAGGGAGGCTATGGCTACACCTTC
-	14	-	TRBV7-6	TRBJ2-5	CASSFGRLQETQYF	TGTGCCAGCAGCTTCGGACGTCTACAAGAGACCCAGTACTTC
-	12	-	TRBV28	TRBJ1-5	CASSYSNQPQHF	TGTGCCAGCAGTTATAGCAATCAGCCCCAGCATTTT
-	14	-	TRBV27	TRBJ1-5	CASSLTNSNQPQHF	TGTGCCAGCAGTTTGACGAATAGCAATCAGCCCCAGCATTTT
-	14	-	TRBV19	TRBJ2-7	CASSIAGGLSEQYF	TGTGCCAGTAGTATCGCCGGGGGTTTAAGCGAGCAGTACTTC
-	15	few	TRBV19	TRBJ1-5	CASSAGQHSNQPQHF	TGTGCCAGTAGCGCAGGACAGCATAGCAATCAGCCCCAGCATTTT
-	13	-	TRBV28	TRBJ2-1	CASSLVSYNEQFF	TGTGCCAGCAGTTTAGTGTCCTACAATGAGCAGTTCTTC
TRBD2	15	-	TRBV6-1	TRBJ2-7	CASSEGTSVAYEQYF	TGTGCCAGCAGTGAAGGGACTAGCGTGGCCTACGAGCAGTACTTC
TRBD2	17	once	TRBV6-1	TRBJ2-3	CASSEGRSGRVTDTQYF	TGTGCCAGCAGTGAAGGTCGAAGCGGGAGGGTCACAGATACGCAGTATTTT
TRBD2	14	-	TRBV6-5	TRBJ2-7	CASSAGLGPYEQYF	TGTGCCAGCAGTGCGGGACTAGGGCCCTACGAGCAGTACTTC
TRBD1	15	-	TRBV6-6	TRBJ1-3	CASSSGTGGVHTIYF	TGTGCCAGCAGTTCTGGGACAGGGGGCGTCCACACCATATATTTT
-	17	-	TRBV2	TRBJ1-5	CASSTRRGQLNNQPQHF	TGTGCCAGCAGTACAAGACGTGGACAGCTAAACAATCAGCCCCAGCATTTT
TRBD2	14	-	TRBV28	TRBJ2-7	CASSLAGGSYEQYF	TGTGCCAGCAGCCTAGCGGGTGGCTCCTACGAGCAGTACTTC
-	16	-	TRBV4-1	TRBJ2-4	CASSQGPDLAKNIQYF	TGCGCCAGCAGCCAGGGTCCTGATCTAGCCAAAAACATTCAGTACTTC
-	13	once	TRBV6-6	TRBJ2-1	CASTARPNELQFF	TGTGCCAGCACGGCCAGGCCCAATGAGTTGCAGTTCTTC
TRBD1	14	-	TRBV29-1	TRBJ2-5	CSVEGDRGGETQYF	TGCAGCGTTGAAGGGGACAGGGGTGGAGAGACCCAGTACTTC
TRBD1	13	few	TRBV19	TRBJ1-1	CASAGGRVTEAFF	TGTGCCAGCGCAGGGGGTAGGGTCACTGAAGCTTTCTTT
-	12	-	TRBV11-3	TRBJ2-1	CASSLGEYEQFF	TGTGCCAGCAGCTTAGGGGAGTATGAGCAGTTCTTC
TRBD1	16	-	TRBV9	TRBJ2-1	CASSVGGRGLYNEQFF	TGTGCCAGCAGCGTAGGAGGCAGGGGGCTTTACAATGAGCAGTTCTTC
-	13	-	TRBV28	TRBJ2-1	CASGLLGSNEQFF	TGTGCCAGCGGACTGTTGGGGAGCAATGAGCAGTTCTTC
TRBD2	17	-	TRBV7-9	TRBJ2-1	CASSPLTSGTFYNEQFF	TGTGCCAGCAGCCCCCTGACTAGCGGGACTTTTTACAATGAGCAGTTCTTC
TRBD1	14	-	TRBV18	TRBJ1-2	CASSPGQLNYGYTF	TGTGCCAGCTCACCGGGACAGCTTAACTATGGCTACACCTTC
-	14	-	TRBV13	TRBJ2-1	CASSLGNRGGEQFF	TGTGCCAGCAGCTTAGGGAACCGTGGGGGAGAGCAGTTCTTC